This T cell receptor (beta chain) was recorded in a study of T-cell reconstitution after alpha-beta-depleted transplantation in children. This clonotype was picked up many times. This CDR3 has 14 amino acids. The V and J ends lost 7 bases and 0 bases respectively, with 13 bases between them. CDR1 and CDR2 from the germline V gene are DFQATT and SNEGSKA (reference sequence). Unique molecular identifiers were used to barcode this TCRbeta library. TCRdb ran MiXCR on the PCR reads and lists one entry per CDR3 protein. This table holds roughly 500,000 distinct CDR3 sequences, around a third found once. The sequence was collected from a human donor who donated a stem cell graft to a child with aplastic anemia. Sample: PBMCs from the stem cell graft donor, taken from the stem cell graft. The V and J genes are TRBV20-1 and TRBJ2-4; D unclear. CDR3 protein: CSGLEPLAKNIQYF. The CDR3 DNA is TGCAGTGGTCTTGAACCCCTAGCCAAAAACATTCAGTACTTC.